Here is one T cell receptor beta chain with its context. Its target antigen remains unknown. Qualities for individual bases were not recorded, and no much larger clone is one base off. Collaborating institutions collected whole blood in K2EDTA tubes following their own protocols. For TCRbeta analysis, collaborators shipped samples as frozen whole blood, isolated PBMCs, or DNA extracted from either of those sample types. This sample is drawn from a study of blood T cell repertoires in COVID-19 (dated by TCRdb to 2020 to 2021). Background for the entire study: The collaborator samples originated in the United States, Italy and Spain and spanned the acute and convalescent phases of COVID-19. Where available, HLA class I and class II types were taken from metadata supplied by the sample provider and were not determined by assay-based typing. A freely available public database, intended as a resource for researchers studying the immune response to SARS-CoV-2, is where the repertoires were released. The sample metadata nearly always contained a de-identified subject ID, COVID-19 status, age in years and sex. The material from the prospective study consisted of cDNA or gDNA derived from T cells, B-cell-depleted T cells, or PBMCs. Subjects who had been exposed to COVID-19, were actively infected with it, or had recovered from it provided the deeply sampled blood TCRbeta repertoires that made up the dataset. Samples came from the ongoing ImmuneRACE study (first 160 participants) plus 1,254 subjects from 6 global collaborators.

Overall results and qualifications from the work: How much clinical and demographic metadata was included differed by source and by participant, and the metadata was provided uncurated.

TCRbeta CDR3 regions were amplified from genomic DNA by means of the immunoSEQ Assay, a bias-controlled multiplex PCR. From the authors' description of their analysis: Nucleated cell counts per sample were estimated from amplification of reference gene primers within the assay. Sequence reads were collapsed and filtered to measure the absolute abundance of every unique TCRbeta CDR3 rearrangement. For each sample, productive Simpson clonality was calculated as the square root of Simpson's diversity index over productive rearrangements. TCRdb stores this immuneACCESS table with in-frame sequences only. Part of the clones is absent; in the studies checked, under half of the shortfall reflects unresolved V genes, and no reason is known for the rest. For V, J and clone size, that table is used; D and trimming come from the DNA. The sample table lists about 200,000 clones, 70% to 90% of them with a count of one. The ten biggest clones cover 0.7% to 0.8% of the sample.

This sequence was found in a woman between 70 and 85 years old with acute or convalescent COVID-19. The specimen sequenced was peripheral blood.

The CDR3 region has the sequence CASSLGRGTRDGYTF. The DNA reads TGCGCCAGCAGCTTGGGGAGGGGAACAAGGGATGGCTACACCTTC. This chain is built from TRBV5-1 and TRBJ1-2, with TRBD1 as a weak D call on 5 bases. From a lookup of the germline V gene, CDR1 and CDR2 are SGHRS and YFSETQ. From cysteine to phenylalanine, the CDR3 is 15 amino acids long. This entry keeps only the CDR3 DNA: 45 bases, framed from base 1. V is pared back by 0 bases and J by 6 bases, with 15 bases lying between the germline termini.